Each of the 22 T cell receptor beta chains below was sequenced from the same sample in a study of neoadjuvant nivolumab and ipilimumab in lung cancer. Profiled with immunoSEQ multiplex PCR; TCRdb holds only in-frame clones, not every one. Of more than 40,000 clones listed, about 89% are singletons. The input for sequencing was blood, taken before neoadjuvant nivolumab, alone or with ipilimumab. These receptors were obtained from an adult with non-small cell lung cancer. Some clones in this sample may be carry-over from other donors' samples.

This clone was counted between two and nine times. The chain recombines TRBV19 with TRBJ1-2; a weak D match, TRBD1 (5 bases). Germline V gene sequence: CDR1 LNHDA, CDR2 SQIVND (reference sequence). The ends were cut back, 8 bases at V and 7 bases at J, with 14 bases in the middle. The CDR3 totals 12 residues. The CDR3, as DNA: TGTGCCAGTCAAGCAGGGACGGCTGGCTACACCTTC. It specifies CASQAGTAGYTF.

This chain links TRBV5-6 with TRBJ2-3; 7 bases are shared with TRBD1. The CDR3 has 16 residues. Germline CDR1 and CDR2: SGHDT and YYEEEE. The J segment lost 0 bases and the V segment lost 7 bases, leaving 11 bases of the junction unmatched. This chain's CDR3 is CASLNPGTESTDTQYF. In DNA, the CDR3 is TGTGCCAGCCTAAATCCCGGGACAGAAAGCACAGATACGCAGTATTTT.

The J gene is TRBJ2-7, the V gene TRBV30; weak D call: TRBD2 (5 bases). Trimming pared 1 base from V and 3 bases from J, leaving 10 bases between. The V gene's germline CDR1 is GTSNPN and CDR2 SVGIG (reference sequence). The CDR3 extends over 13 amino acids. The CDR3 nucleotides read TGTGCCTGGAGTGGGACGGGAATCTACGAGCAGTACTTC. Translating gives CAWSGTGIYEQYF.

A single count supports this clone. This rearrangement joins TRBV20-1 to TRBJ2-1; D gene ambiguous. CDR3 size: 11 residues. Germline lookup yields CDR1 DFQATT and CDR2 SNEGSKA (reference sequence). V gave up 0 bases and J gave up 8 bases, with 5 bases separating them. This chain's CDR3 is CSARDMDEQFF. DNA for the CDR3: TGCAGTGCTAGAGATATGGATGAGCAGTTCTTC.

The rearrangement uses TRBV4-2 and TRBJ2-2; 10 bases are a match to TRBD2. The CDR3 contains 16 residues. CDR1 is LGHNA, CDR2 YNFKEQ, per germline. V dropped 1 base and J dropped 6; count of bases not matched to a gene: 5. This chain's CDR3 is CASSQASGSFPGELFF. CDR3 sequence (DNA): TGTGCCAGCAGCCAAGCTAGCGGGAGTTTCCCCGGGGAGCTGTTTTTT.

This sequence joins TRBV18 and TRBJ2-7, with TRBD1 matching 7 bases. Per germline, CDR1 KGHSH and CDR2 LQKENI. The CDR3 contains 14 residues. The junction had 2 bases not matched to a gene; V was cut back by 3 bases and J by 0 bases. The DNA of the CDR3 is TGTGCCAGCTCACCTGGGACAGCCTCCTACGAGCAGTACTTC. Its translation: CASSPGTASYEQYF.

This clone was observed a few times. CDR3 residues: CASRANNQPQHF. DNA of the CDR3: TGTGCCAGCCGGGCCAACAATCAGCCCCAGCATTTT. This chain uses TRBV2 with TRBJ1-5; D not certain. Looked up from germline, CDR1 is SNHLY and CDR2 is FYNNEI. The V end lost 8 bases, the J end lost 3 bases, and 8 bases lay between the germline ends. This CDR3 spans 12 amino acids.

The rearrangement joins TRBV2 to TRBJ2-5; TRBD1 agrees at 7 bases. Germline values: CDR1 SNHLY, CDR2 FYNNEI. V shed 6 bases and J 5 bases; nucleotides not matched to a gene: 6. This CDR3 contains 13 residues. This chain's CDR3 is CASSRDRRETQYF. As DNA, the CDR3 is TGTGCCAGCAGCAGGGACAGAAGGGAGACCCAGTACTTC.

V is TRBV5-4 and J is TRBJ1-3; D is unclear. Germline V CDR1 and CDR2: SGHNT, YYREEE (reference sequence). This CDR3 region has 14 residues. V dropped 4 bases and J dropped 0 bases, with 8 bases sitting between them. For the CDR3, the DNA is TGTGCCAGCAGCCGGGCCTTCTCTGGAAACACCATATATTTT. Protein sequence: CASSRAFSGNTIYF.

This chain connects TRBV19 to TRBJ1-2; D might be TRBD1 (6 bases). Germline CDR1 reads LNHDA; CDR2 reads SQIVND (reference sequence). The CDR3 sequence is 11 residues long. V was pared by 5 bases and J by 6 bases, with 7 bases between. The DNA of the CDR3 is TGTGCCAGTAGTTACAGGGATGGCTACACCTTC. As protein: CASSYRDGYTF.

V gene TRBV5-6 combines with J gene TRBJ2-5; D is tentatively TRBD1 or TRBD2 (5 bases each). The V end lost 4 bases, the J end lost 4 bases, and 14 bases lay between the germline ends. Germline lookup yields CDR1 SGHDT and CDR2 YYEEEE. CDR3 length: 14 amino acids. This CDR3 is CASSPGTVRETQYF. CDR3 nucleotides: TGTGCCAGCAGCCCCGGGACGGTCAGAGAGACCCAGTACTTC.

V usage is TRBV18 and J usage is TRBJ1-1; D unclear. This CDR3 is 13 amino acids long. V lost 2 bases, J lost 11 bases, and 15 bases lay in between. Germline V gene lookup returns CDR1 KGHSH and CDR2 LQKENI. The chain's CDR3 is CASSPRVNVYAFF. CDR3 nucleotides: TGTGCCAGCTCACCAAGGGTGAATGTTTATGCTTTCTTT. The full variable domain, in which reference TRBV18 and TRBJ1-1 provide the parts outside the CDR3, is NAGVMQNPRHLVRRRGQEARLRCSPMKGHSHVYWYRQLPEEGLKFMVYLQKENIIDESGMPKERFSAEFPKEGPSILRIQQVVRGDSAAYFCASSPRVNVYAFFGQGTRLTVV.

This clone occurred a few times. The chain carries TRBV11-3 and TRBJ2-1; 8 nucleotides match TRBD2. Germline V lookup: CDR1 SGHNT, CDR2 YENEEA. This CDR3 contains 15 residues. V shed 0 bases, J shed 4 bases, and the junction held 2 bases outside the gene matches. The CDR3, as DNA: TGTGCCAGCAGCTTAGATAGCGGGACTTACAATGAGCAGTTCTTC. Amino acid sequence: CASSLDSGTYNEQFF.

The gene calls are TRBV15 and TRBJ2-5; tentative D call: TRBD1 (6 bases). Trimming took off 9 bases at V and 5 bases at J, with 13 bases between the two ends. The CDR3 sequence is 12 residues long. The germline V gene encodes CDR1 LNHNV and CDR2 YYDKDF (reference sequence). DNA of the CDR3: TGTGCCACAGCAGGGGCTGCCGAGACCCAGTACTTC. Its translation: CATAGAAETQYF.

This clone was counted a single time. This rearrangement joins TRBV30 to TRBJ1-1, with D unresolved. CDR1 is GTSNPN and CDR2 is SVGIG in the germline V gene (reference sequence). CDR3 length: 15 amino acids. Trimming pared 4 bases from V and 5 bases from J, leaving 20 bases between. The CDR3 here is CAWTPVSGRRTEAFF. Written as DNA, the CDR3 is TGTGCCTGGACCCCCGTTAGCGGCCGACGGACTGAAGCTTTCTTT.

This clone was recorded a few times. The V call is TRBV27, the J call TRBJ2-3; the D gene is possibly TRBD2 (5 bases). There are 11 residues in the CDR3. Germline loops: CDR1 MNHEY, CDR2 SMNVEV (reference sequence). Trimming pared 4 bases from V and 6 bases from J, leaving 5 bases between. Here the CDR3 reads CASSSGDTQYF. DNA of the CDR3: TGTGCCAGCAGTTCGGGGGATACGCAGTATTTT.

A single count supports this clone. The V gene is TRBV11-2, the J gene TRBJ2-7; unclear D gene. Between the trimmed V and J ends, which lost 5 bases and 9 bases, there was a span of 17 bases. This CDR3 has 13 amino acids. Germline lookup yields CDR1 SGHAT and CDR2 FQNNGV. CDR3 in amino acids: CASSGIGSVGQYF. The CDR3, as DNA: TGTGCCAGCAGCGGAATAGGAAGCGTGGGGCAGTACTTC. Full variable domain (rest looked up from reference TRBV11-2 and TRBJ2-7): EAGVAQSPRYKIIEKRQSVAFWCNPISGHATLYWYQQILGQGPKLLIQFQNNGVVDDSQLPKDRFSAERLKGVDSTLKIQPAKLEDSAVYLCASSGIGSVGQYFGPGTRLTVT.

The chain combines TRBV11-2 with TRBJ2-1; D remains unclear. Germline loops: CDR1 SGHAT, CDR2 FQNNGV. Trimming stripped 1 base from V and 9 bases from J, with 4 bases between. This CDR3 contains 11 residues. In nucleotides, the CDR3 is TGTGCCAGCAGCTTAGGAGGTGAGCAGTTCTTC. Its protein is CASSLGGEQFF.

CDR3 nucleotide sequence: TGCGCCAGCAGCCGGGGCCCAGACAATGAGCAGTTCTTC. This translates into CASSRGPDNEQFF. The chain employs TRBV4-1 and TRBJ2-1; tentative D call: TRBD1 (5 bases). Germline V lookup: CDR1 MGHRA, CDR2 YSYEKL. The V end was cut by 4 bases, the J end by 5 bases, with 9 bases between. The CDR3 consists of 13 residues.

This clone is classed as medium-sized. The genes are TRBV11-2 and TRBJ2-7, with 10 nucleotides matching TRBD2. V shed 4 bases, J shed 2 bases, and the junction held 8 bases outside the gene matches. Germline values: CDR1 SGHAT, CDR2 FQNNGV. This CDR3 spans 16 amino acids. In DNA, the CDR3 is TGTGCCAGCAGCTACCCCGAAGCGGGAGGGCCCTACGAGCAGTACTTC. The encoded protein is CASSYPEAGGPYEQYF.

The V and J genes are TRBV19 and TRBJ1-5; 9 bases agree with TRBD1. After removal of 3 bases from V and 7 bases from J, the junction contained 7 bases not matched to a gene. Germline V gene sequence: CDR1 LNHDA, CDR2 SQIVND (reference sequence). The CDR3 has 15 amino acids. CDR3 region: CASSIPGQGRQPQHF. The DNA of the CDR3 is TGTGCCAGTAGTATCCCCGGACAGGGGAGGCAGCCCCAGCATTTT.

In its sample, this clone was seen once. The chain combines TRBV7-9 with TRBJ2-1; D ambiguous. The germline V gene has CDR1 SEHNR and CDR2 FQNEAQ (reference sequence). There are 15 residues in the CDR3. V shed 2 bases and J shed 8 bases, with 16 bases lying between them. Here the CDR3 reads CASSLNHGDRDEQFF. CDR3 coding DNA: TGTGCCAGCAGCTTAAATCATGGTGATAGAGATGAGCAGTTCTTC.